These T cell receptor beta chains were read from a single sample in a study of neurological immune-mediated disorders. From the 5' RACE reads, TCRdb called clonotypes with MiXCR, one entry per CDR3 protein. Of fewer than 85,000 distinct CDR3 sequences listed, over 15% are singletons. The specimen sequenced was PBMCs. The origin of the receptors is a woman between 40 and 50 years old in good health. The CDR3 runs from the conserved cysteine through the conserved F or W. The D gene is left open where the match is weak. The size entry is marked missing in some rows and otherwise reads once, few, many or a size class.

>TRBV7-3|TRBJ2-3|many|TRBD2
CASSLTSGTDTQYF
TGTGCCAGCAGCTTGACTAGCGGCACAGATACGCAGTATTTT
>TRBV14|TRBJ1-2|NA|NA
CASSQEEAAPSTF
TGTGCCAGCAGCCAAGAGGAGGCAGCCCCTAGCACCTTC
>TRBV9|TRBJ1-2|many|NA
CASSVGKGLWYGYTF
TGTGCCAGCAGCGTAGGAAAGGGCCTCTGGTATGGCTACACCTTC
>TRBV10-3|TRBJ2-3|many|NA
CAVLREGQGPDSGTDTQYF
TGTGCCGTCCTTCGGGAGGGACAGGGCCCGGACTCTGGCACAGATACGCAGTATTTT
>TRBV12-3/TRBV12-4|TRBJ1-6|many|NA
CASSGSLANSPLHF
TGTGCCAGCAGTGGGTCCCTTGCGAATTCACCCCTCCACTTT
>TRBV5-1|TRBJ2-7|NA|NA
CASSLEGGYTYEQYF
TGCGCCAGCAGCCTCGAGGGCGGGTATACCTACGAGCAGTACTTC
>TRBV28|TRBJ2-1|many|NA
CASSPRTFYNEQFF
TGTGCCAGCAGTCCGCGGACATTTTACAATGAGCAGTTCTTC
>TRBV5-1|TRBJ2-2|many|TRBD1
CASSFPRDRVGTGELFF
TGCGCCAGCAGCTTCCCCAGGGACAGGGTTGGCACCGGGGAGCTGTTTTTT
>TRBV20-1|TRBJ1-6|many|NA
CSAREVSGGNSPLHF
TGCAGTGCTAGAGAGGTCAGCGGAGGGAATTCACCCCTCCACTTT
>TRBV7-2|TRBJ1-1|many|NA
CASSTLLGGTEAFF
TGTGCCAGCAGCACCCTATTGGGGGGTACTGAAGCTTTCTTT
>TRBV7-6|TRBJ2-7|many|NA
CASSLGRYEQYF
TGTGCCAGCAGCTTAGGGCGGTACGAGCAGTACTTC
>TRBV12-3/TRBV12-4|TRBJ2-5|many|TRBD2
CASRRSTSTETQYF
TGTGCCAGCAGACGCTCGACTAGCACCGAGACCCAGTACTTC
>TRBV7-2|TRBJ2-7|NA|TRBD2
CASSLEGSSGSYEQYF
TGTGCCAGCAGCTTAGAGGGGTCTAGCGGCTCCTACGAGCAGTACTTC
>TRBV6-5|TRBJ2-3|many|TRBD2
CASSYSRAGGTDTQYF
TGTGCCAGCAGTTACTCGAGAGCGGGGGGCACAGATACGCAGTATTTT
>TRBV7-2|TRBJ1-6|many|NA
CASSMTQGTLHF
TGTGCCAGCAGCATGACTCAGGGGACCCTCCACTTT
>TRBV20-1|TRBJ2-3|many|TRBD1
CSARNDRGAGDTQYF
TGCAGTGCTAGAAACGACAGGGGGGCGGGAGATACGCAGTATTTT
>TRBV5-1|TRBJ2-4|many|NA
CASSLGGDIQYF
TGCGCCAGCAGCTTAGGAGGGGACATTCAGTACTTC
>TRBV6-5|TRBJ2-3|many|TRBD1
CASSTTGYADTQYF
TGTGCCAGCAGCACGACAGGGTACGCAGATACGCAGTATTTT
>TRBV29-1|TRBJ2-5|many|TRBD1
CSVEVGQAPYF
TGCAGCGTTGAAGTTGGACAGGCCCCGTACTTC
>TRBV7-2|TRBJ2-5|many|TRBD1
CASSHWDRTQETQYF
TGTGCCAGCAGCCATTGGGACAGGACACAAGAGACCCAGTACTTC
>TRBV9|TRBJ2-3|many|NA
CASSVDAGTDTQYF
TGTGCCAGCAGCGTAGATGCTGGCACAGATACGCAGTATTTT
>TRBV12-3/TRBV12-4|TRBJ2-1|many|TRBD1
CASNKGGASYNEQFF
TGTGCCAGCAACAAAGGGGGCGCCTCTTACAATGAGCAGTTCTTC
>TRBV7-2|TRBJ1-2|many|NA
CASSLAAGKNYGYTF
TGTGCCAGCAGCTTAGCTGCGGGGAAAAACTATGGCTACACCTTC
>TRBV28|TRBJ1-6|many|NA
CASSFGGSHSPLHF
TGTGCCAGCAGTTTCGGGGGCTCGCATTCACCCCTCCACTTT
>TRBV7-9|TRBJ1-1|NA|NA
CATSAETNTEAFF
TGTGCCACCTCGGCGGAGACCAACACTGAAGCTTTCTTT
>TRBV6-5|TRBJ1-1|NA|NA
CASSYSSRAEAFF
TGTGCCAGCAGTTATTCGTCCAGGGCCGAAGCTTTCTTT
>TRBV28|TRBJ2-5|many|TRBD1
CASSPARTGRETQYF
TGTGCCAGCAGTCCCGCCAGGACAGGGAGAGAGACCCAGTACTTC
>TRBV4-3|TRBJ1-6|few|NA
CASSQDMAEPRSPLHF
TGCGCCAGCAGCCAAGATATGGCGGAACCACGTTCACCCCTCCACTTT
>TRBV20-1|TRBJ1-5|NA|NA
CSAGARSPYSNQPQHF
TGCAGTGCCGGGGCCAGGAGCCCCTATAGCAATCAGCCCCAGCATTTT
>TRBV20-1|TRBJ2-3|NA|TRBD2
CSASSGGRTDTQYF
TGTAGTGCCTCAAGCGGGGGCCGGACAGATACGCAGTATTTT
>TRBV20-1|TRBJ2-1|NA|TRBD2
CSARRRGGLSDEQFF
TGCAGTGCTAGACGCCGGGGGGGCCTCAGCGATGAGCAGTTCTTC
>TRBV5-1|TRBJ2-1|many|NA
CASSLYRNEQFF
TGCGCCAGCAGCTTGTACCGGAATGAGCAGTTCTTC
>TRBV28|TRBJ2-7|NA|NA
CASTGITGQTYEQYF
TGTGCCAGCACTGGTATAACAGGGCAAACCTACGAGCAGTACTTC
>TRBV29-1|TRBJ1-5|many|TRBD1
CSVRTTGAGQPQHF
TGCAGCGTCCGTACGACAGGGGCTGGTCAGCCCCAGCATTTT
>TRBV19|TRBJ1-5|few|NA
CASSISRGDQPQHF
TGTGCCAGTAGTATTAGTCGGGGGGATCAGCCCCAGCATTTT
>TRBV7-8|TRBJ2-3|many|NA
CASSFIGTRATDTQYF
TGTGCCAGCAGCTTCATCGGGACAAGGGCGACAGATACGCAGTATTTT
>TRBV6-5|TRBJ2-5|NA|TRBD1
CASSSPGQGVMETQYF
TGTGCCAGCAGTTCACCGGGACAGGGGGTGATGGAGACCCAGTACTTC
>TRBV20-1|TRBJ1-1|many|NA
CSARSGATEAFF
TGCAGTGCTAGAAGCGGGGCGACTGAAGCTTTCTTT
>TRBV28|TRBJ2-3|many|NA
CASSFSEGGTDTQYF
TGTGCCAGCAGTTTCTCGGAGGGCGGCACAGATACGCAGTATTTT
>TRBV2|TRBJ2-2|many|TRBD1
CASSAGQGATGELFF
TGTGCCAGCAGTGCGGGACAGGGGGCCACCGGGGAGCTGTTTTTT
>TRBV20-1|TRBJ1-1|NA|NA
CSARVEDSMNTEAFF
TGCAGTGCTAGGGTCGAGGACAGCATGAACACTGAAGCTTTCTTT
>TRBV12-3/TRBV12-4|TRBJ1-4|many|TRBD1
CASSLATGGGDEKLFF
TGTGCCAGCAGTTTGGCCACAGGGGGCGGAGATGAAAAACTGTTTTTT
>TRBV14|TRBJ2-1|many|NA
CASSQGNWGARPFF
TGTGCCAGCAGCCAAGGCAACTGGGGGGCTCGTCCGTTCTTC
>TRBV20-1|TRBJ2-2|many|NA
CSARGTSNTGELFF
TGCAGTGCGAGGGGGACCTCGAACACCGGGGAGCTGTTTTTT
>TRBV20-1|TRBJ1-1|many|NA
CSAVHRSLNTEAFF
TGCAGTGCTGTCCACAGGAGCCTGAACACTGAAGCTTTCTTT
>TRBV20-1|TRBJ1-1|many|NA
CSARGYRENTEAFF
TGCAGTGCTAGAGGCTACAGGGAGAACACTGAAGCTTTCTTT
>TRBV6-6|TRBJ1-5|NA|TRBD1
CASSSKDRGSNQPQHF
TGTGCCAGCAGTTCGAAGGACAGGGGAAGCAATCAGCCCCAGCATTTT
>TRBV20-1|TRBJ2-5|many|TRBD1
CSARTGGETQYF
TGCAGTGCTCGGACAGGAGGAGAGACCCAGTACTTC
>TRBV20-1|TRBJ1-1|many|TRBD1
CSASALGTEDTEAFF
TGCAGTGCTAGTGCCCTCGGGACAGAGGACACTGAAGCTTTCTTT
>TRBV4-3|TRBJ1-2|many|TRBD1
CASSRQGYGYTF
TGCGCCAGCAGTAGACAGGGCTATGGCTACACCTTC
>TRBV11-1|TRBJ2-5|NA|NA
CASSLAGGPGLTQYF
TGTGCCAGCAGCTTAGCGGGGGGCCCTGGCTTGACCCAGTACTTC